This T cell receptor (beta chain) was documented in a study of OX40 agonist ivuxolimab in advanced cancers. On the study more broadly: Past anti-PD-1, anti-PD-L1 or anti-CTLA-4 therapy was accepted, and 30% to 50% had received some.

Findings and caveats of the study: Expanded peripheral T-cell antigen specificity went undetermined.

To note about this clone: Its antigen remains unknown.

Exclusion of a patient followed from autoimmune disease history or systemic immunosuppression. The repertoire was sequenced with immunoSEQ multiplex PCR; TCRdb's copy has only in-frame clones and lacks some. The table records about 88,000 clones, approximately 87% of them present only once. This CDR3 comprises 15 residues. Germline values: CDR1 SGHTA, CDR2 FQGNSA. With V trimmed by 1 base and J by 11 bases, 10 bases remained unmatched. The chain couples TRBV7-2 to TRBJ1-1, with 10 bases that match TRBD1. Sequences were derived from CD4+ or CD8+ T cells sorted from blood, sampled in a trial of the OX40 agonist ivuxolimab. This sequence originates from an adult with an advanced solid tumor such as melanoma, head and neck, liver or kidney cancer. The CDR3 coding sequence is TGTGCCAGCAGCTTAGTGCGGGGACAGGGGTCGGGGGCTTTCTTT. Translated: CASSLVRGQGSGAFF.